A selection of T cell receptor beta chains follows, all from one sample in a study of blood T cells in healthy people across ages. TCRdb re-called the 5' RACE reads with MiXCR, one entry per CDR3 protein. Of over 950,000 distinct CDR3 sequences listed, roughly 47% are singletons. The sample comprised blood. The receptors were gathered from a woman in her fifties or sixties in good health. CDR3s include the opening cysteine and the closing phenylalanine or tryptophan. The D gene is left open where the match is weak. Size is omitted from some rows. Given values are once, few, many or a class for expanded clones.

V gene,clone size,D gene,J gene,CDR3 protein,CDR3 DNA
TRBV4-1,-,-,TRBJ2-7,CASSQDPEIGTYEQYF,TGCGCCAGCAGCCAAGATCCAGAGATTGGAACCTACGAGCAGTACTTC
TRBV25-1,few,TRBD2,TRBJ2-3,CASSVGSGASGRAGVTDTQYF,TGTGCCAGCAGTGTTGGCTCGGGGGCTAGCGGGAGGGCAGGGGTCACAGATACGCAGTATTTT
TRBV4-1,few,-,TRBJ2-5,CASSQGPTGVQETQYF,TGCGCCAGCAGCCAAGGCCCGACAGGCGTCCAAGAGACCCAGTACTTC
TRBV3-1,once,-,TRBJ2-5,CASSQVSGTHHETQYF,TGTGCCAGCAGCCAAGTATCAGGGACCCATCACGAGACCCAGTACTTC
TRBV7-9,-,-,TRBJ2-7,CASSLVQVTAYEQYF,TGTGCCAGCAGCTTAGTACAGGTCACGGCCTACGAGCAGTACTTC
TRBV7-9,few,-,TRBJ2-5,CASSLVRAVETQYF,TGTGCCAGCAGCTTAGTTCGGGCAGTAGAGACCCAGTACTTC
TRBV4-1,-,TRBD2,TRBJ2-1,CASSQVGAGGRSGEQFF,TGCGCCAGCAGCCAAGTCGGTGCGGGAGGGAGGTCCGGTGAGCAGTTCTTC
TRBV20-1,few,-,TRBJ1-5,CSAFGRGNQPQHF,TGCAGTGCCTTCGGACGGGGAAATCAGCCCCAGCATTTT
TRBV4-3,few,-,TRBJ1-2,CASSQDLGGGYGYTF,TGCGCCAGCAGCCAAGATCTTGGGGGTGGCTATGGCTACACCTTC
TRBV7-6,-,-,TRBJ2-5,CASSFLTRVETQYF,TGTGCCAGCAGCTTCCTGACTAGAGTGGAGACCCAGTACTTC
TRBV6-1,once,TRBD1,TRBJ2-1,CASRTLTGEVEQFF,TGTGCCAGCAGGACGCTGACAGGGGAGGTTGAGCAGTTCTTC
TRBV27,-,-,TRBJ1-4,CASRRSIRRGNEKLFF,TGTGCCAGCCGCCGATCAATACGGAGGGGGAATGAAAAACTGTTTTTT
TRBV7-2,few,TRBD2,TRBJ2-1,CASSFSGRAHNEQFF,TGTGCCAGCAGCTTCAGCGGGAGGGCCCACAATGAGCAGTTCTTC
TRBV20-1,-,-,TRBJ1-5,CSARDKAHSNQPQHF,TGCAGTGCTAGAGATAAGGCACATAGCAATCAGCCCCAGCATTTT
TRBV29-1,-,-,TRBJ2-7,CSVEDWGATGNYEQYF,TGCAGCGTTGAAGATTGGGGGGCGACAGGGAACTACGAGCAGTACTTC
TRBV18,once,-,TRBJ1-6,CASSPGLSSPLHF,TGTGCCAGCTCACCCGGTTTATCTTCACCCCTCCACTTT
TRBV7-2,-,TRBD2,TRBJ2-3,CASSPRTSGRVETQYF,TGTGCCAGCAGCCCTCGGACTAGCGGGAGGGTAGAGACGCAGTATTTT
TRBV20-1,-,-,TRBJ2-7,CSAREGGWDEQYF,TGCAGTGCTAGAGAGGGTGGATGGGACGAGCAGTACTTC
TRBV30,few,-,TRBJ2-7,CAWGETLGEQYF,TGTGCCTGGGGCGAGACCCTAGGGGAGCAGTACTTC
TRBV6-5,-,-,TRBJ2-7,CASSYKAALSSYEQYF,TGTGCCAGCAGTTACAAGGCGGCGCTTAGCTCCTACGAGCAGTACTTC
TRBV24-1,-,-,TRBJ2-7,CATSDLQGSNNEQYF,TGTGCCACCAGTGATTTGCAGGGGAGTAACAATGAGCAGTACTTC
TRBV10-3,many,-,TRBJ2-7,CAISGSSYEQYF,TGTGCCATCAGTGGCAGCTCCTACGAGCAGTACTTC
TRBV30,few,-,TRBJ2-5,CAWSGGPRKTQYF,TGTGCCTGGAGTGGGGGACCCAGAAAGACCCAGTACTTC
TRBV6-1,-,-,TRBJ1-2,CVGTPLTANYGYTF,TGTGTCGGAACACCCCTCACGGCTAACTATGGCTACACCTTC
TRBV20-1,few,-,TRBJ1-1,CSAGRNTGAEAFF,TGCAGTGCTGGAAGAAATACAGGCGCTGAAGCTTTCTTT
TRBV2,few,-,TRBJ2-5,CASSERGGAETQYF,TGTGCCAGCAGTGAACGCGGGGGCGCGGAGACCCAGTACTTC
TRBV11-2,-,-,TRBJ2-7,CASSLVSSPGEQYF,TGTGCCAGCAGCTTAGTATCCTCCCCCGGCGAGCAGTACTTC
TRBV27,-,-,TRBJ2-4,CASSSGSTGDRVQYF,TGTGCCAGCAGTAGCGGCTCGACCGGGGATAGGGTTCAGTACTTC
TRBV12-3/TRBV12-4,-,-,TRBJ2-3,CASSLTASTDTQYF,TGTGCCAGCAGTTTGACCGCTAGCACAGATACGCAGTATTTT
TRBV12-3/TRBV12-4,-,-,TRBJ2-7,CASSLVSAGEQYF,TGTGCCAGCAGTTTGGTTTCCGCGGGCGAGCAGTACTTC
TRBV4-1,-,TRBD1,TRBJ2-1,CASSQPGQGGNELFF,TGCGCCAGCAGCCAACCGGGACAGGGAGGCAATGAGCTGTTCTTC
TRBV12-3/TRBV12-4,-,-,TRBJ2-5,CASSLDRAYERYF,TGTGCCAGCAGTTTAGACAGGGCCTACGAGCGGTACTTC
TRBV20-1,-,-,TRBJ2-1,CSASRLAEQFF,TGCAGTGCTAGTCGCCTAGCGGAGCAGTTCTTC
TRBV28,-,-,TRBJ2-7,CAALGQRTYEQYF,TGTGCCGCCCTCGGACAGCGAACCTACGAGCAGTACTTC
TRBV7-6,few,TRBD2,TRBJ2-7,CASSLSGRQSYEQYF,TGTGCCAGCAGTTTGAGCGGGAGACAGTCCTACGAGCAGTACTTC
TRBV2,few,TRBD1,TRBJ1-5,CASRKTGTASNQPQHF,TGTGCCAGCAGGAAGACAGGGACAGCAAGCAATCAGCCCCAGCATTTT
TRBV28,-,-,TRBJ1-5,CASRKGGNQPQHF,TGTGCCAGTCGCAAGGGGGGCAATCAGCCCCAGCATTTT
TRBV27,-,-,TRBJ2-6,CATKITSGANVLTF,TGTGCCACTAAGATCACGTCTGGGGCCAACGTCCTGACTTTC
TRBV4-1,once,TRBD2,TRBJ2-1,CASSLTSGGAIYNEQFF,TGCGCCAGCAGCCTGACTAGCGGGGGGGCTATATACAATGAGCAGTTCTTC
TRBV29-1,few,TRBD2,TRBJ2-1,CSVDSGGGYDEQFF,TGCAGCGTTGACTCGGGGGGGGGTTACGATGAGCAGTTCTTC
TRBV7-6,-,TRBD1,TRBJ2-3,CASRRGQETSTDTQYF,TGTGCCAGCAGACGGGGACAGGAAACTAGCACAGATACGCAGTATTTT
TRBV7-9,few,-,TRBJ2-7,CASSLVWRGKGTTYEQYF,TGTGCCAGCAGCTTAGTCTGGCGGGGCAAGGGTACTACCTACGAGCAGTACTTC
TRBV7-9,once,TRBD2,TRBJ2-2,CASSSGLAGTNTGELFF,TGTGCCAGCAGCTCGGGACTAGCGGGAACGAACACCGGGGAGCTGTTTTTT
TRBV28,-,TRBD2,TRBJ2-1,CASSVVAGGPSYNEQFF,TGTGCCAGCAGTGTCGTAGCGGGAGGGCCTTCCTACAATGAGCAGTTCTTC
TRBV15,-,-,TRBJ2-3,CATSRALGVSTDTQYF,TGTGCCACCAGCAGAGCCCTTGGGGTATCCACAGATACGCAGTATTTT
TRBV20-1,-,TRBD2,TRBJ2-3,CSAVGGLAGLSEDTQYF,TGCAGTGCCGTGGGGGGACTAGCGGGACTAAGCGAGGATACGCAGTATTTT
TRBV29-1,many,-,TRBJ2-6,CSVLDSFSGANVLTF,TGCAGCGTTCTCGACTCCTTCTCTGGGGCCAACGTCCTGACTTTC
TRBV20-1,-,TRBD1,TRBJ2-7,CSASPGTGSGDQYF,TGCAGTGCCAGTCCCGGGACAGGGTCGGGGGACCAGTACTTC
TRBV12-5,-,-,TRBJ2-3,CASGEDRTTDTQYF,TGTGCTAGTGGAGAGGACAGAACCACAGATACGCAGTATTTT
TRBV2,-,TRBD1,TRBJ2-6,CASSPDRGRGYGANVLTF,TGTGCCAGCAGTCCTGACAGGGGGCGAGGATATGGGGCCAACGTCCTGACTTTC
TRBV6-5,-,-,TRBJ2-7,CASSKRAGSHSYEQYF,TGTGCCAGCAGTAAACGTGCCGGGAGCCACTCCTACGAGCAGTACTTC
TRBV6-1,-,-,TRBJ2-7,CAGLSYEQYF,TGTGCCGGACTCTCCTACGAGCAGTACTTC
TRBV28,-,-,TRBJ2-7,CASSPEFWAPNSYEQYF,TGTGCCAGCAGTCCAGAGTTCTGGGCGCCTAACTCCTACGAGCAGTACTTC
TRBV28,-,TRBD1,TRBJ2-3,CASGTGTGVWWRTDTQYF,TGTGCCAGCGGAACCGGGACAGGGGTGTGGTGGCGCACAGATACGCAGTATTTT
TRBV29-1,few,-,TRBJ2-1,CSAPGWSSYNEQFF,TGCAGCGCTCCGGGGTGGAGCTCCTACAATGAGCAGTTCTTC